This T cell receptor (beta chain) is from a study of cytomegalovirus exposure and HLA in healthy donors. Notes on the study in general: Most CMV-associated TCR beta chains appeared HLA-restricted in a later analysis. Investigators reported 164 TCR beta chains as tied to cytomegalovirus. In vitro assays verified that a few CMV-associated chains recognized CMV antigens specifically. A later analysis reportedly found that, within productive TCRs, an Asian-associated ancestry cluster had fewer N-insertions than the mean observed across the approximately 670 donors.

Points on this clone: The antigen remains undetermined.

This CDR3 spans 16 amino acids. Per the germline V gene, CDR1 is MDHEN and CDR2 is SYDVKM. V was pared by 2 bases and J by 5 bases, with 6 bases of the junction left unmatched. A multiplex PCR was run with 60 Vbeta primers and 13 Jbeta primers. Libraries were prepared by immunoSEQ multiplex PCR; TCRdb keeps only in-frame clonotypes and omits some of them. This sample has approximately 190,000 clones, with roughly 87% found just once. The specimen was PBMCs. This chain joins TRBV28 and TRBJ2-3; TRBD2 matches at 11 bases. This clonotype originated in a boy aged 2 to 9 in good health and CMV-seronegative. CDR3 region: CASSLARLAGGDTQYF. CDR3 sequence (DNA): TGTGCCAGCAGTTTAGCACGGCTAGCGGGGGGAGATACGCAGTATTTT.